This note documents a single T cell receptor beta chain sequence. Clones were read by immunoSEQ multiplex PCR, and TCRdb kept only the in-frame ones, dropping some. The top ten clones hold approximately 15% of a sample with 150,000 to 200,000 clones, 70% to 85% of them seen once. This specimen comes from a study of blood T cell repertoires in COVID-19. Across about two dozen US areas, participants ranged in age from 18 to 89 years. Symptom resolution, clearance, or two negative PCRs marked donors in Cohort 3 as recovered. This CDR3 is 15 amino acids long. Germline V CDR1 and CDR2: SGHRS, YFSETQ. Germline trimming cut 2 bases from V and 7 bases from J; bases unmatched to any gene: 12.

V usage is TRBV5-1 and J usage is TRBJ2-7, with TRBD2 identical over 7 bases. The sample taken for sequencing was PBMCs or T cells enriched from blood (not recorded which). The clonotype originates from a woman aged 45-65 years who had recovered from COVID-19. DNA for the CDR3: TGCGCCAGCAGCTTAGGGTCTAGCGGACCAGTAGAGCAGTACTTC. As protein: CASSLGSSGPVEQYF.